This T cell receptor (beta chain) was identified in a study of blood T cell repertoires in COVID-19. Across the study: From T cells, B-cell-depleted T cells, or PBMCs came the material, which was cDNA or gDNA.

As processed by the authors: Estimates of nucleated cell counts were drawn from the amplification of reference gene primers. TCRdb keeps only in-frame clones here, not all; method: immunoSEQ multiplex PCR. V and J calls and clone size come straight from that table; D and trimming were deduced from the DNA. The sample consists of about 130,000 clones, about 84% of them appearing once. The CDR3 is 15 residues long. The V gene's germline CDR1 is SEHNR and CDR2 FQNEAQ (reference sequence). The junction had 5 bases not matched to a gene; V was cut back by 5 bases and J by 2 bases. The specimen was peripheral blood. This sequence joins TRBV7-9 and TRBJ2-3; TRBD2 agrees at 9 bases. The receptor's source is an older woman with acute or convalescent COVID-19. Here the CDR3 DNA reads TGTGCCAGCAGCGCTCTAGCGGGGAACACAGATACGCAGTATTTT. It is translated as CASSALAGNTDTQYF.